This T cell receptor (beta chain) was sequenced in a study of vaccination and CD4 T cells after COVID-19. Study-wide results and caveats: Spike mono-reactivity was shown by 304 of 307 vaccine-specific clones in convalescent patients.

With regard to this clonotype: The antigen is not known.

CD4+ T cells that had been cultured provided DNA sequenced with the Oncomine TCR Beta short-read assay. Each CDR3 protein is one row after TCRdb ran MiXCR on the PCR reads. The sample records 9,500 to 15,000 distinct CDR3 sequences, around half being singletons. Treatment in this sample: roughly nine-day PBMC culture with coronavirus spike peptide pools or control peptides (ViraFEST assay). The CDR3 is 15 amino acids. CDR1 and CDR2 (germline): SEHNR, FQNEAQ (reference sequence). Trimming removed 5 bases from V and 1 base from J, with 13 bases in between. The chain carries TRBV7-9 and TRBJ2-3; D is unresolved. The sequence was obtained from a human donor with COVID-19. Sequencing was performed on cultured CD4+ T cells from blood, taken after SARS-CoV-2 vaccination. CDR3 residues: CASSPAGGGTDTQYF. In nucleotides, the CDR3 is TGTGCCAGCAGCCCCGCCGGTGGGGGCACAGATACGCAGTATTTT. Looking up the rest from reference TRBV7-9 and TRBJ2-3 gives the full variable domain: DTGVSQNPRHKITKRGQNVTFRCDPISEHNRLYWYRQTLGQGPEFLTYFQNEAQLEKSRLLSDRFSAERPKGSFSTLEIQRTEQGDSAMYLCASSPAGGGTDTQYFGPGTRLTVL.